These 9 T cell receptor beta chains originate from one sample sequenced in a study of shared clonotypes between healthy human individuals. TCRdb keeps only in-frame clones here, not all; method: immunoSEQ multiplex PCR. The sample shows roughly 2.5 million clones, more than 80% of them seen only once. What was sequenced was naive CD4+ T cells sorted from blood. Subset of the sample: CD45RA+ positively selected. Receptors originate from a man aged 18 to 30 in good health.

The count of this clone is one. The chain combines TRBV2 with TRBJ1-1; 9 bases are a match to TRBD1. V dropped 8 bases and J dropped 5; count of bases not matched to a gene: 9. There are 14 residues in the CDR3. Germline CDR1 is SNHLY and CDR2 is FYNNEI. The CDR3 DNA follows: TGTGCCAGCGGGGTTAGGACAGGGGTTACTGAAGCTTTCTTT. This sequence encodes CASGVRTGVTEAFF.

The V call is TRBV7-2, the J call TRBJ2-7; 8 bases map to TRBD2. With V trimmed by 5 bases and J by 4 bases, 10 bases remained unmatched. Germline CDR1 SGHTA, CDR2 FQGNSA. The CDR3 length is 15 residues. The CDR3 here is CASSLMPGLEYEQYF. CDR3 nucleotides: TGTGCCAGCAGCCTTATGCCGGGACTAGAGTACGAGCAGTACTTC.

The V and J genes are TRBV5-4 and TRBJ1-3, with D perhaps matching TRBD1 (6 bases). There are 17 residues in the CDR3. The V and J ends lost 4 bases and 4 bases respectively, with 21 bases between them. Germline lookup yields CDR1 SGHNT and CDR2 YYREEE (reference sequence). The CDR3 DNA follows: TGTGCCAGCAGCACTTTGGGGGGGCAGGGGACCGGAAACACCATATATTTT. Translating it yields CASSTLGGQGTGNTIYF.

This rearrangement joins TRBV11-2 to TRBJ2-7; TRBD2 agrees at 9 bases. CDR3 size: 16 residues. The J segment lost 7 bases and the V segment lost 1 base, leaving 11 bases of the junction unmatched. CDR1 SGHAT and CDR2 FQNNGV come from the germline V gene. CDR3 residues: CASSLVQREVGGEQYF. CDR3 nucleotides: TGTGCCAGCAGCTTAGTCCAGCGGGAGGTGGGAGGGGAGCAGTACTTC.

V and J are TRBV5-6 and TRBJ1-2; D is ambiguous. Germline CDR1 is SGHDT and CDR2 is YYEEEE. The CDR3 consists of 15 residues. Trimming removed 0 bases from V and 4 bases from J, with 13 bases in between. The CDR3 reads CASSLAGRLSYGYTF. CDR3 in DNA: TGTGCCAGCAGCTTGGCCGGCAGGTTAAGCTATGGCTACACCTTC.

The chain is built from TRBV5-5 and TRBJ1-1, with D hard to call. The germline V and J ends were trimmed by 1 base and 4 bases, with 8 bases remaining between them. CDR3 length: 13 amino acids. In germline, CDR1 is SGHKS, CDR2 YYEKEE (reference sequence). The CDR3 nucleotides read TGTGCCAGCAGCTTGAGACGAACCACTGAAGCTTTCTTT. As protein: CASSLRRTTEAFF.

J is TRBJ2-7 and V is TRBV2; TRBD1 is a possible D gene (6 bases). The V and J ends lost 6 bases and 6 bases respectively, with 15 bases between them. Germline V gene lookup returns CDR1 SNHLY and CDR2 FYNNEI. The CDR3 contains 13 residues. The DNA for the CDR3 is TGTGCCAGCAGGAAAACTAGGGGGAGCGAGCAGTACTTC. As protein: CASRKTRGSEQYF.

This clone has a handful of counts. Other DNA sequences from this sample encode an identical CDR3 as well. J is TRBJ2-3 and V is TRBV5-6, with 11 bases that match TRBD2. J lost 6 bases, V lost 4 bases, and 4 bases had no gene match. Germline CDR1 and CDR2: SGHDT and YYEEEE. The CDR3 consists of 14 residues. The CDR3 DNA reads as TGTGCCAGCAGCAGTAGCGGGGGGGCCGATACGCAGTATTTT. Translation: CASSSSGGADTQYF.

V and J are TRBV12-5 and TRBJ2-3; a weak D match, TRBD1 (6 bases). The V end lost 6 bases, the J end lost 4 bases, and 14 bases lay between the germline ends. This CDR3 contains 14 residues. The germline V gene encodes CDR1 LGHNT and CDR2 FRNRAP. The CDR3 loop reads CASGADSAADTQYF. The CDR3 bases are TGTGCTAGTGGGGCGGACAGCGCGGCAGATACGCAGTATTTT.